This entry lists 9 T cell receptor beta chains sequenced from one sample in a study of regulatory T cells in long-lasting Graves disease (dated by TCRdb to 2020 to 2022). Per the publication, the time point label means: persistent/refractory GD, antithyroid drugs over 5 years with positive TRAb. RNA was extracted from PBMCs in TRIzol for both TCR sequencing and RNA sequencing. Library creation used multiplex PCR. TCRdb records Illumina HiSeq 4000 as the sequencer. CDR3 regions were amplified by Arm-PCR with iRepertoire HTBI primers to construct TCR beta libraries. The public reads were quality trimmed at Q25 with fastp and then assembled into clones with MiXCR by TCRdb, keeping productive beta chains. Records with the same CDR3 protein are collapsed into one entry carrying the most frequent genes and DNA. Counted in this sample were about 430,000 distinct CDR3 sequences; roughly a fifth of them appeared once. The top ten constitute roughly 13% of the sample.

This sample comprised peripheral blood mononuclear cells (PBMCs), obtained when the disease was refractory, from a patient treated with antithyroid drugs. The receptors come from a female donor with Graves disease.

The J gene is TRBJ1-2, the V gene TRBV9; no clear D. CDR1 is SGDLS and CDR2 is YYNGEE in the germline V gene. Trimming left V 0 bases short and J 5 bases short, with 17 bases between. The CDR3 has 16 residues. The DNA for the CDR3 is TGTGCCAGCAGCGTAGAAAATGGAATGACAACTTATGGCTACACCTTC. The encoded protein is CASSVENGMTTYGYTF.

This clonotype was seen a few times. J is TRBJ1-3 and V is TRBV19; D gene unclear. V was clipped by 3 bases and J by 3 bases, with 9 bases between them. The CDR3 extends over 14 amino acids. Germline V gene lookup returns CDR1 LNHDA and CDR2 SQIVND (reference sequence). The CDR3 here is CASSIRDLGNTIYF. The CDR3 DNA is TGTGCCAGTAGTATCCGGGATCTTGGAAACACCATATATTTT.

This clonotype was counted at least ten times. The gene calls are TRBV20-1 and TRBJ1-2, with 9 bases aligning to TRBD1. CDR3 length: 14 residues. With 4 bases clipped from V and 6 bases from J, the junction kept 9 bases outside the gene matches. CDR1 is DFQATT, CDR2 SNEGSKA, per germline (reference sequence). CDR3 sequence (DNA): TGCAGTGCTACTAGGACAGGGGCTTTGGATGGCTACACCTTC. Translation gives CSATRTGALDGYTF.

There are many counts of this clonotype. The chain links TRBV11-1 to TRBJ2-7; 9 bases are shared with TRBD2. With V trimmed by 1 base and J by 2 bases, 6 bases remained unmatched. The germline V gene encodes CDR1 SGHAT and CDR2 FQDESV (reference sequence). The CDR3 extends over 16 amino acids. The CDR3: CASSLEATSGPYEQYF. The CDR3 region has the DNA TGTGCCAGCAGCTTAGAAGCGACTAGCGGCCCCTACGAGCAGTACTTC.

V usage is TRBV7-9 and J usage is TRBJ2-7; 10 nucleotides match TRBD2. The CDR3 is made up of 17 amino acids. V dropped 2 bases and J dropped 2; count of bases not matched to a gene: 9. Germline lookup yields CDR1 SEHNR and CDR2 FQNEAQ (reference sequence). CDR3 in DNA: TGTGCCAGCAGCTTAATTTCGCTAGCGGGAGCCACCTACGAGCAGTACTTC. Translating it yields CASSLISLAGATYEQYF. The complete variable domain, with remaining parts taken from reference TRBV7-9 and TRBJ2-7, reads DTGVSQNPRHKITKRGQNVTFRCDPISEHNRLYWYRQTLGQGPEFLTYFQNEAQLEKSRLLSDRFSAERPKGSFSTLEIQRTEQGDSAMYLCASSLISLAGATYEQYFGPGTRLTVT.

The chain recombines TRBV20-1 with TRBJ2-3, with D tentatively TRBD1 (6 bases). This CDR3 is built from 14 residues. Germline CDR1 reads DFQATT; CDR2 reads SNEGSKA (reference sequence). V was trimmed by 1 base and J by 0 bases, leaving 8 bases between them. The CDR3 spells CSARGGRSTDTQYF. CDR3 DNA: TGCAGTGCTAGAGGGGGGCGAAGCACAGATACGCAGTATTTT.

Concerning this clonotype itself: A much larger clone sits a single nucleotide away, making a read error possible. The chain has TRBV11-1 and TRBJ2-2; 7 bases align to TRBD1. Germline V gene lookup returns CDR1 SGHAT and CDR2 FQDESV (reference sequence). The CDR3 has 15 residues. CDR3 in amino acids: CASSSSDRHTGEPFF. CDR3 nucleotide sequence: TGTGCCAGCAGCTCATCGGACAGGCACACCGGGGAGCCGTTTTTT.

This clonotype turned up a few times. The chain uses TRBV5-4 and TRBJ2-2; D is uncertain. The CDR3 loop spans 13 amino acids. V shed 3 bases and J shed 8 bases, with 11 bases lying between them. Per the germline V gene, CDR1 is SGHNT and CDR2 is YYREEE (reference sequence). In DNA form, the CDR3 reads TGTGCCAGCAGCTCTACCAACGCGGGGGAGCTGTTTTTT. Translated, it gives CASSSTNAGELFF.

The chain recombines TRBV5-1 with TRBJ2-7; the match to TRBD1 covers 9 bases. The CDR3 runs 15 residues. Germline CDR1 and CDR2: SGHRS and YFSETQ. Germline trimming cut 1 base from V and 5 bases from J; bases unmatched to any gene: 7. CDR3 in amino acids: CASSLWTGVWNEQYF. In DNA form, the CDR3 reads TGCGCCAGCAGCTTGTGGACAGGGGTTTGGAACGAGCAGTACTTC.